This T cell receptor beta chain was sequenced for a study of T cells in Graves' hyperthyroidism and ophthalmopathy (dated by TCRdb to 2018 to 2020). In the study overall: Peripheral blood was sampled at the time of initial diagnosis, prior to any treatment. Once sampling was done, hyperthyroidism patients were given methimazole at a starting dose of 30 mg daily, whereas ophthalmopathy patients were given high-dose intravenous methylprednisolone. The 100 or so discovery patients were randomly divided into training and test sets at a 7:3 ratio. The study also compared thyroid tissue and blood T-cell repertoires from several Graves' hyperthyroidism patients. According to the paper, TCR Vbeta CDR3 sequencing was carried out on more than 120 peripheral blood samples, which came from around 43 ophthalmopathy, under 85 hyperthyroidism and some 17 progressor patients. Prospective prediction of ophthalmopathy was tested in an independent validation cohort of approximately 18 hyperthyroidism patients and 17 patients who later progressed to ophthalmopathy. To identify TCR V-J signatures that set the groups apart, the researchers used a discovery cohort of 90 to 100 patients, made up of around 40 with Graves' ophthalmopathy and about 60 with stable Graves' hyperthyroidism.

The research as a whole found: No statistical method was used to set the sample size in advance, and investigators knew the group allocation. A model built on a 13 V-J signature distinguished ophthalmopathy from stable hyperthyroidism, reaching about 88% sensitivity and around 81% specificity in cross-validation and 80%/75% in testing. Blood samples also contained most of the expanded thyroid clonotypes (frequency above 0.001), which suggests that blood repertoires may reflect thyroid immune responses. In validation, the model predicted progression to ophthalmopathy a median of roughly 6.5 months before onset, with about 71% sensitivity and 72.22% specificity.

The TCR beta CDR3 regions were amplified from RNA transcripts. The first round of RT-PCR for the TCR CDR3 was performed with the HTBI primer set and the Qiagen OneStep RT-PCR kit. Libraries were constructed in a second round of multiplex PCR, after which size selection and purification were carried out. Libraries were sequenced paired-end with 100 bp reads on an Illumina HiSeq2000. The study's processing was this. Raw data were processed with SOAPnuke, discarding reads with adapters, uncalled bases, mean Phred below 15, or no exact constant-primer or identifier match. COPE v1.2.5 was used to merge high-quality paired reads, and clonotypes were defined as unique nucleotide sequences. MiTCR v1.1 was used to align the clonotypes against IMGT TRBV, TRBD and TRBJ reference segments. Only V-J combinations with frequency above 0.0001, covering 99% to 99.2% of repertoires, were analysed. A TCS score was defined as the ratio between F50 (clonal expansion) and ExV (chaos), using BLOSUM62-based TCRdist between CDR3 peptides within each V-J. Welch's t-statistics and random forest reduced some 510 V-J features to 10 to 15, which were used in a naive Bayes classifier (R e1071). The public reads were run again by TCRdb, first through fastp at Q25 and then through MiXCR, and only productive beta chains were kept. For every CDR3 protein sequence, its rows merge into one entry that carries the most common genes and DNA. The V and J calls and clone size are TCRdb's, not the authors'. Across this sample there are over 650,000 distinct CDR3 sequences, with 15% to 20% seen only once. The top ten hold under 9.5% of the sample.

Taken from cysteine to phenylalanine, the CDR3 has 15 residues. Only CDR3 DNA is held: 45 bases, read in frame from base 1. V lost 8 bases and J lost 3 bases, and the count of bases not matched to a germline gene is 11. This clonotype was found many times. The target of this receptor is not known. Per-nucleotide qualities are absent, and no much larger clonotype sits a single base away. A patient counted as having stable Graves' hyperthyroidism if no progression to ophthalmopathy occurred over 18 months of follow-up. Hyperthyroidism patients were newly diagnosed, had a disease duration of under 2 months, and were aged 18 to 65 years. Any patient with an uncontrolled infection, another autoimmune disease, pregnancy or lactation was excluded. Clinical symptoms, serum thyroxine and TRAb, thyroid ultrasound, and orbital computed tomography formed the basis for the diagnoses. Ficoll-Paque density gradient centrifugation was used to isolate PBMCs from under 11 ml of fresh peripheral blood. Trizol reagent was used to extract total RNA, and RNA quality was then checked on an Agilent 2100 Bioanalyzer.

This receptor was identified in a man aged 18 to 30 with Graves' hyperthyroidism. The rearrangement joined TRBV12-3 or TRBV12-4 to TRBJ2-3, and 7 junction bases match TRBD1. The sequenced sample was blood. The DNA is TGTGCCAGCGGGATCAGACAGGGTCGGACAGATACGCAGTATTTT. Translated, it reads CASGIRQGRTDTQYF.